The present entry profiles one T cell receptor beta chain with its context. Its target is unknown. The sample originates from a study of shared clonotypes between healthy human individuals. Study summary: Three CD4 naive, three CD4 memory, two CD8 naive and one CD8 memory plate were used per donor. Study results and limitations: Sequencing depth was predicted to influence how clonotypes are shared among donors.

The test was conducted at deep level. Several immunoSEQ plates received, in even portions, the genomic DNA of each subset. TCRdb's copy holds only in-frame clones and misses some; the assay was immunoSEQ multiplex PCR. In the table there are hundreds of thousands of clones, about 74% of which are singletons. Per the germline V gene, CDR1 is MNHEY and CDR2 is SVGAGI. The CDR3 covers 10 residues. The trim removed 6 bases at V and 14 bases at J, leaving 4 bases unmatched. The sample consisted of memory CD4+ T cells sorted from blood. As to subset: CD45RA-negative fraction. This chain links TRBV6-5 with TRBJ1-5, with 7 bases lining up with TRBD1. The TCR comes from a woman in her 30s in good health. The CDR3 loop reads CASSGGQKHF. The CDR3 nucleotides are TGTGCCAGCAGCGGGGGACAGAAGCATTTT.